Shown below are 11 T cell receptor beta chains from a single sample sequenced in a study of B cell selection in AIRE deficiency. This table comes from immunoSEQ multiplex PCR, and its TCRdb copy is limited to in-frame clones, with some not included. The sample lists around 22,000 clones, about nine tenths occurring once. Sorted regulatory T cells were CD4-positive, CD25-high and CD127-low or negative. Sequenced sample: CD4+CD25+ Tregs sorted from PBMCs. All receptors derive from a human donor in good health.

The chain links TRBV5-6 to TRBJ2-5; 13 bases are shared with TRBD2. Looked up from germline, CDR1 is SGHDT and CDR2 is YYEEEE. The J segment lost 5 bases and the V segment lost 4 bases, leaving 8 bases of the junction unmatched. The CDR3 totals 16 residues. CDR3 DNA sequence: TGTGCCAGCAGCCCGGGACTAGCGGGGAGGGAGGAGACCCAGTACTTC. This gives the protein CASSPGLAGREETQYF.

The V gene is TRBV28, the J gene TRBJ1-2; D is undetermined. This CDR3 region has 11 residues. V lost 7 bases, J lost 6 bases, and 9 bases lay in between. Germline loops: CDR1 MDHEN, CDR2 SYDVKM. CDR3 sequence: CASMTENGYTF. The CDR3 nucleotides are TGTGCCAGCATGACGGAAAATGGCTACACCTTC.

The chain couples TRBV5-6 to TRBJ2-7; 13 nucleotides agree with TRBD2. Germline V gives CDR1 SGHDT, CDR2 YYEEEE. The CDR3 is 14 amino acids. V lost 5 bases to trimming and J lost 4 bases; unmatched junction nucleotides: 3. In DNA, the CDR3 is TGTGCCAGCAGTTCGGGACTAGCGGGATACGAGCAGTACTTC. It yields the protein CASSSGLAGYEQYF.

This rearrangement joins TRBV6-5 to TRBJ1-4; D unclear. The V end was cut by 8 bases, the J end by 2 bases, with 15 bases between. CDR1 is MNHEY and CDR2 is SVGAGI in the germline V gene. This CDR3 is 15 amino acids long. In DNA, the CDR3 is TGTGCCAGCTCCCCGCCGGGAAAGACTAATGAAAAACTGTTTTTT. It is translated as CASSPPGKTNEKLFF.

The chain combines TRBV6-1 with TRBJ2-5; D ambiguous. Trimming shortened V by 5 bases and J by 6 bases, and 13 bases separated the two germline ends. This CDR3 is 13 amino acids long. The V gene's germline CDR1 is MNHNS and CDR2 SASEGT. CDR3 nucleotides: TGTGCCAGCAGTCCTGCCCTGAGGCAGACCCAGTACTTC. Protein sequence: CASSPALRQTQYF.

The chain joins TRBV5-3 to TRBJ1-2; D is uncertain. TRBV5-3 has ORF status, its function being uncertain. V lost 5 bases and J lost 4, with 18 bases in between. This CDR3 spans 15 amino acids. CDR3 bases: TGTGCCAGAAGGAGGCTGGTGAGAAAGACCTATGGCTACACCTTC. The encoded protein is CARRRLVRKTYGYTF.

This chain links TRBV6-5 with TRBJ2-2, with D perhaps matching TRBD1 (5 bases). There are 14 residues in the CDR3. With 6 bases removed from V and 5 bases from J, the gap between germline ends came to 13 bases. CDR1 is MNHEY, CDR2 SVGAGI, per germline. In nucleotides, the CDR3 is TGTGCCAGCAGCCAGGGCGGTAAGACCGGGGAGCTGTTTTTT. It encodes CASSQGGKTGELFF.

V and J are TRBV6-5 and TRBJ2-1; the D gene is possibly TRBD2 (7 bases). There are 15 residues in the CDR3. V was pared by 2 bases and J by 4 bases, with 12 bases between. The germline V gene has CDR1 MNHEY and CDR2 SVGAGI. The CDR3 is CASSYGEGGYNEQFF. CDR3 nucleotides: TGTGCCAGCAGTTACGGGGAGGGGGGTTACAATGAGCAGTTCTTC.

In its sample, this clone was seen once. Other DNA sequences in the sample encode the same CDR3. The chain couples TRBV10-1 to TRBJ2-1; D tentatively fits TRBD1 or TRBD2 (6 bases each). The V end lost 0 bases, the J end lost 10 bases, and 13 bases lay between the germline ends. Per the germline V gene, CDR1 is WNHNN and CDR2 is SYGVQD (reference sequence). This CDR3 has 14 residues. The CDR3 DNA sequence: TGCGCCAGCAGTGAGTCTAGAGGGGGGATCGAGCAGTTCTTC. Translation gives CASSESRGGIEQFF.

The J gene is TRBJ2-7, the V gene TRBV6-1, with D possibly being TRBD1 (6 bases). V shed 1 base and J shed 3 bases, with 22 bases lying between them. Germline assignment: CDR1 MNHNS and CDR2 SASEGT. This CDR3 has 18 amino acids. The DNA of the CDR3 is TGTGCCAGCAGTGAAGAAGGGACAAGTTGGCAGATCCTCTACGAGCAGTACTTC. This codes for CASSEEGTSWQILYEQYF.

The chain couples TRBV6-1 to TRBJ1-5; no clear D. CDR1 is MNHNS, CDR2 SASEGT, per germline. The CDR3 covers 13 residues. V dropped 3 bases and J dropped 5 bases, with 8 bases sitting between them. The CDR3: CASSDEGYQPQHF. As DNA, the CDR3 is TGTGCCAGCAGTGACGAAGGGTATCAGCCCCAGCATTTT.